This T cell receptor (beta chain) was retrieved from a study of CD8+ T cells in alopecia areata. On the study more broadly: Tofacitinib administration persisted for 6 to 18 months, succeeded by 6 months off drug.

Whole-study findings and limits: Administration of tofacitinib significantly diminished scalp clonality and expanded CD8+ clones within the top 100. Affected scalp, especially in alopecia totalis/universalis, had a higher clonality than normal scalp did.

Reverse transcribed after extraction, RNA yielded cDNA as the sequencing template. TCRdb's table, derived via immunoSEQ multiplex PCR, lists solely in-frame clones and lacks some. The sample has tens of thousands of clones, 29% seen once. CDR3 length: 14 amino acids. The germline V gene has CDR1 SNHLY and CDR2 FYNNEI. Between the trimmed V and J ends, which lost 3 bases and 3 bases, there was a span of 8 bases. Concerning this clone itself: Its antigen is not known.

Treatment specified: oral pan-JAK inhibitor, 5-10 mg twice daily. Patients with alopecia areata provided lesional scalp punch biopsies as well as peripheral blood. This chain links TRBV2 with TRBJ2-2, with D maybe TRBD1 (5 bases). This TCR derives from a human donor with alopecia areata. This specimen consisted of CD8+ T cells sorted from blood, obtained at week 4, from a patient treated with tofacitinib. CDR3 nucleotides: TGTGCCAGCAGTGACAGGGCGCACACCGGGGAGCTGTTTTTT. Translating it yields CASSDRAHTGELFF.